This T cell receptor beta chain was sequenced in a study of T cell responses to AZD1222 COVID-19 vaccine. General study findings and limits: Most donors were white British, females outnumbered males, and clonal diversity was possibly underestimated. Unmutated regions of variants are reportedly targeted by nearly half of spike-specific TCRs. Repertoires in all cases were sampled only once the peak T cell response had passed. Elevations in Spike-specific TCR breadth and depth followed administration of two AZD1222 doses.

Generated by immunoSEQ multiplex PCR, the TCRdb table keeps only in-frame clones and is missing some. The profile shows 100,000 to 150,000 clones, more than 75% of them singletons. In regard to this clone: Its antigen is currently unknown.

The V end lost 5 bases, the J end lost 2 bases, and 9 bases lay between the germline ends. This CDR3 is 13 amino acids long. Looked up from germline, CDR1 is SGHNT and CDR2 is YENEEA. This receptor was identified in an adult in good health. The chain combines TRBV11-3 with TRBJ1-1, with a weak D call TRBD1 (5 bases). The source was peripheral blood, collected on day 0 of AZD1222 vaccination. This CDR3 is CASSPQANTEAFF. In DNA, the CDR3 is TGTGCCAGCAGCCCACAGGCTAACACTGAAGCTTTCTTT.